This T cell receptor beta chain stems from a study of spatial heterogeneity in lung cancer (dated by TCRdb to between 2017 and 2020). Some background on the complete study: More beta-chain than alpha-chain transcripts were consistently detected, likely reflecting higher beta-chain transcript abundance. In tumor regions, TCR transcript counts showed a strong correlation with a T cell transcriptional module score derived from matched bulk RNA-seq. In the raw uncorrected reads, each unique combination of TCR and UMI appeared on average more than ten times. In non-small cell lung cancer, the study quantitatively compared TCR alpha and beta repertoires across several tumor regions, matched nontumor lung, and blood. TCR repertoire features were related to nonsynonymous mutation counts determined by whole-exome sequencing of tumor tissue. Both alpha and beta chains were TCR-sequenced in samples taken at surgery, namely 220 tumor regions, 62 to 70 matched nontumor lung samples and 45 to 60 PBMC samples.

The library was generated by 5' RACE. TCRdb lists the instrument as NextSeq 500. In the TCR library protocol, a unique molecular identifier was attached to each TCR cDNA molecule so that PCR and sequencing errors could be corrected. In the original analysis: TCR identification, UMI-based error correction and CDR3 extraction were all carried out with Decombinator tools. TCRs above a frequency of 2 per 1,000, corresponding to the top 1% of the tumor frequency distribution, were defined as expanded. Expanded tumor TCRs statistically deemed absent (corrected P<0.05) from at least one tumor region were classed as regional, and all other expanded tumor TCRs were classed as ubiquitous. Renyi diversity was calculated using the R vegan package after each repertoire was subsampled 100 times to 5,000 TCRs. To build CDR3 similarity networks, amino acid triplet string-kernel similarity was used, and CDR3s were connected when their pairwise similarity was above 0.82. Starting from the raw public reads, TCRdb applied fastp trimming at Q25, assembled clones with MiXCR and retained in-frame beta chains. A single entry per CDR3 protein holds the most common genes and DNA from its merged rows. None of the V and J calls come from the authors' own analysis; TCRdb made them. The sample table contains some 25,000 distinct CDR3 sequences; only one count was recorded for around 6.5% of them. About 25% of the sample is held by the ten biggest clonotypes.

In this sample, this clonotype turned up a few times. The target of this receptor is not known. The sample holds no much larger clone one base away, and base qualities are not on file. Per the publication, the time point label means: sample taken at primary tumor resection. Donors were some 70 patients with early-stage, untreated non-small cell lung cancer from the lung TRACERx cohort. Whole RNA extracted from tumor and nontumor lung tissue, or from cryopreserved PBMC samples, was used for TCR sequencing without cell sorting. Patients were selected for TCR sequencing only if sufficient RNA was available from at least two tumor regions. Before selection, tumor and adjacent nontumor lung specimens were reviewed by a lung pathologist. The paper's findings and limits, for the study overall: Counts of ubiquitous and regional expanded TCRs were found to correlate with counts of ubiquitous and regional nonsynonymous mutations, respectively. Confirming at a functional level the hypothesis that regional TCRs recognize regional mutations was considered to require additional single-cell paired TCR alpha and beta sequencing. The number of expanded intratumoral alpha and beta TCRs correlated with the tumor nonsynonymous mutation count. TCR-seq coverage of tumor T cells was estimated to be only about 7% for alpha chains and roughly 13% for beta chains.

The CDR3 starts with the cysteine, ends with the phenylalanine, and has 16 residues. Just CDR3 DNA is preserved here, 48 bases in frame from base 1. CDR1 and CDR2, per the germline V gene, are SGHTA and FQGNSA. Ends trimmed: V by 5 bases, J by 0 bases; bases unmatched to a gene: 4. This TCR derives from a male donor with early-stage non-small cell lung cancer. This material consisted of lung tumor tissue, taken at surgery. The rearrangement combines TRBV7-2 with TRBJ1-3; 10 nucleotides in the junction match TRBD1. The nucleotide sequence reads TGTGCCAGCAGCCAGGACAGGGGGAGCTCTGGAAACACCATATATTTT. It is translated as CASSQDRGSSGNTIYF.